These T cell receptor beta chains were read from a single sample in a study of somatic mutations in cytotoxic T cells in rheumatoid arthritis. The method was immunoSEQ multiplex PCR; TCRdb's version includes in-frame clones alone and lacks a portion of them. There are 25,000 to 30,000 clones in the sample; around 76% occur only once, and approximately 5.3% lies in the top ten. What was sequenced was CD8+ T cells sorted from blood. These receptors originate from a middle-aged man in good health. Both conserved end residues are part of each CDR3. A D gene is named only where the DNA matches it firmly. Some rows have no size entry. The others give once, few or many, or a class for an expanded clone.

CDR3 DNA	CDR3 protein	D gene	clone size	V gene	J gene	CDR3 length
TGTGCCAGCAGTGTACGACGACAGGGGGCCGGGGAGCTGTTTTTT	CASSVRRQGAGELFF	TRBD1	.	TRBV6-1	TRBJ2-2	15
TGTGCCAGCAGCTTAGCGCATGCGAGGGAAGCTTTCTTT	CASSLAHAREAFF	.	few	TRBV7-9	TRBJ1-1	13
TGTGCCAGCAGCACCCGAGGGGGCTCTGGGGCCAACGTCCTGACTTTC	CASSTRGGSGANVLTF	.	.	TRBV21-1	TRBJ2-6	16
TGTGCCTGGGACTCGGGCGGGATAAGGGACTTC	CAWDSGGIRDF	.	.	TRBV30	TRBJ2-7	11
TGTGCCAGCAGTTCGGGGAGCGGGAGGGCAAATGAGCAGTTCTTC	CASSSGSGRANEQFF	TRBD2	once	TRBV7-9	TRBJ2-1	15
TGTGCCAGCAGCTTGGGCGGGAGGGGTAATGAGCAGTTCTTC	CASSLGGRGNEQFF	TRBD2	.	TRBV5-5	TRBJ2-1	14
TGTGCCAGCAGCGGCCCAGGACAGGGAACTAGAAACACCATATATTTT	CASSGPGQGTRNTIYF	TRBD1	.	TRBV9	TRBJ1-3	16
TGTGCCAGCAGCCCGACTTCCGGGACTAGCGGGTTTTATGAGCAGTTCTTC	CASSPTSGTSGFYEQFF	TRBD2	.	TRBV9	TRBJ2-1	17
TGTGCCAGCAGCTTGTGGGCGGGAGAGGATACAGATACGCAGTATTTT	CASSLWAGEDTDTQYF	TRBD2	.	TRBV7-8	TRBJ2-3	16
TGTGCCAGCAGTGAAATTTGGGGGGCTGGTTACGAGCAGTACTTC	CASSEIWGAGYEQYF	.	few	TRBV6-1	TRBJ2-7	15
TGCGCCAGCAGCCAAGGTCGACAGCTAAAAGAGAGCAATGAGCAGTTCTTC	CASSQGRQLKESNEQFF	.	.	TRBV4-1	TRBJ2-1	17
TGTGCCAGCCACGCGAGTGGGGGTGACACTGAAGCTTTCTTT	CASHASGGDTEAFF	.	.	TRBV6-6	TRBJ1-1	14
TGTGCCAGCAGCTTATTAAGGCGGTTGGGGGGAGGTAACTTCTACGAGCAGTACTTC	CASSLLRRLGGGNFYEQYF	.	.	TRBV12-1	TRBJ2-7	19
TGTGCCAGCAGCCCCCTCCGGGCGGGAGTGGAGCAGTTCTTC	CASSPLRAGVEQFF	TRBD2	.	TRBV7-8	TRBJ2-1	14
TGTGCCAGCAGTGGAGTGGGGTCCGGGGCCAACGTCCTGACTTTC	CASSGVGSGANVLTF	.	.	TRBV6-1	TRBJ2-6	15
TGTGCCAGCAGCCGCGAGGGGCAGCGCAATCAGCCCCAGCATTTT	CASSREGQRNQPQHF	.	.	TRBV5-5	TRBJ1-5	15
TGTGCCAGTAGTTTGGTACAGGGGACCTACGAGCAGTACTTC	CASSLVQGTYEQYF	TRBD1	once	TRBV19	TRBJ2-7	14
TGTGCCAGCATCAAGAACAGGGCGAACTCTGGAAACACCATATATTTT	CASIKNRANSGNTIYF	.	.	TRBV9	TRBJ1-3	16
TGTGCCAGCAGCTTAAGACGACAGGGCACTGAAGCTTTCTTT	CASSLRRQGTEAFF	TRBD1	.	TRBV7-8	TRBJ1-1	14
TGTGCCAGCAGTCCATCTAGGCGCAACTACAATGAGCAGTTCTTC	CASSPSRRNYNEQFF	.	.	TRBV27	TRBJ2-1	15
TGTGCCAGCAGTCCCAGGACTAGCGGGCTGAACTACGAGCAGTACTTC	CASSPRTSGLNYEQYF	TRBD2	.	TRBV28	TRBJ2-7	16
TGTGCCAGCAGCTCTCGGACGGACAGGAATATCGGCTACACCTTC	CASSSRTDRNIGYTF	TRBD1	few	TRBV5-4	TRBJ1-2	15
TGTGCCAGCAGCTTGCAGGGGGAGGTCACTGAAGCTTTCTTT	CASSLQGEVTEAFF	TRBD1	.	TRBV5-6	TRBJ1-1	14
TGTGCCAGCAGCCCCGTCGCCAAGAGCTCTGGAAACACCATATATTTT	CASSPVAKSSGNTIYF	.	.	TRBV7-9	TRBJ1-3	16
TGTGCCAGCAGTTTTCAGGGGAGTTTGTACTATGGCTACACCTTC	CASSFQGSLYYGYTF	.	.	TRBV28	TRBJ1-2	15
TGCGCCAGCAGCCACCGCTTGACTAGCGGGAGGGGTTACAATGAGCAGTTCTTC	CASSHRLTSGRGYNEQFF	TRBD2	.	TRBV4-1	TRBJ2-1	18
TGTGCCTGGAGTGAGGGGGACGAGCAGTACTTC	CAWSEGDEQYF	.	.	TRBV30	TRBJ2-7	11
TGTGCCAGCAGCTTAAAAGGGACAGGGTACGAGCAGTACTTC	CASSLKGTGYEQYF	TRBD1	.	TRBV7-6	TRBJ2-7	14
TGCGCCAGCAGGGGACTCGACCTAGACAATGAGCAGTTCTTC	CASRGLDLDNEQFF	.	.	TRBV10-2	TRBJ2-1	14